This paragraph covers one T cell receptor (beta chain) sequence. The sample belongs to a study of blood T cell repertoires in COVID-19. The table came from immunoSEQ multiplex PCR; TCRdb's copy has only in-frame clones and leaves some out. The top ten hold 5.5% to 7.5% of the sample, which has around 160,000 clones, about 89% seen once. Trimming took 5 bases from V and 3 from J, leaving 4 bases between them. Germline CDR1 reads SGHTA; CDR2 reads FQGNSA. The CDR3 sequence is 11 residues long. This chain joins TRBV7-2 and TRBJ1-2; D is uncertain. The receptor was isolated from a man older than 75 with acute or convalescent COVID-19. Sequencing was done on a sample of peripheral blood. The CDR3 spells CASSRDYGYTF. The CDR3 DNA reads as TGTGCCAGCAGCCGAGACTATGGCTACACCTTC.